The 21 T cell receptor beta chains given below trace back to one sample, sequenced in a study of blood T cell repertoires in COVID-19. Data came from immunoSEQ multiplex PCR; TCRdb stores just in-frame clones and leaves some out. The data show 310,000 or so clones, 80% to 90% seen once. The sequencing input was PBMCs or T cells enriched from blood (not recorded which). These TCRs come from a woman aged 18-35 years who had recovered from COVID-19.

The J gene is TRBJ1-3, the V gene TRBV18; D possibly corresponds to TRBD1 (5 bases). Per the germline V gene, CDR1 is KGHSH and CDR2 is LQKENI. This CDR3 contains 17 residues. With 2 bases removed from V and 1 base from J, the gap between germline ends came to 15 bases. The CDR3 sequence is CASSPLAGLVSGNTIYF. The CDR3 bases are TGTGCCAGCTCACCATTGGCAGGGTTAGTTTCTGGAAACACCATATATTTT.

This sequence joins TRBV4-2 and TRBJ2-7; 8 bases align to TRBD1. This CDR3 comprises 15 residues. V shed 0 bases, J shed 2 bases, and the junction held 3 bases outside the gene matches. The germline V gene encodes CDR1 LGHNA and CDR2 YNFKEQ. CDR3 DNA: TGTGCCAGCAGCCAAGATAGACAGGGGCCCTACGAGCAGTACTTC. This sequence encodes CASSQDRQGPYEQYF.

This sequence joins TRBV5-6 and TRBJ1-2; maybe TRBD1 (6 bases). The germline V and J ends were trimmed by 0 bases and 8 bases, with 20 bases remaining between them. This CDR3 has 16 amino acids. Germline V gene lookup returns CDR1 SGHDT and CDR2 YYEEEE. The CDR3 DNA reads TGTGCCAGCAGCTTGGCACCTACCCACGACAGGAGGGGCTACACCTTC. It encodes CASSLAPTHDRRGYTF.

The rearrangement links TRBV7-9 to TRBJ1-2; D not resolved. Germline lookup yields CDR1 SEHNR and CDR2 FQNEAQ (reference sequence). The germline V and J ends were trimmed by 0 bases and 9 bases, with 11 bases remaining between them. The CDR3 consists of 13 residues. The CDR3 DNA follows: TGTGCCAGCAGCTTAGCGCACCACGGGAGCTACACCTTC. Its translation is CASSLAHHGSYTF. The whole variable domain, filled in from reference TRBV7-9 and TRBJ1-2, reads DTGVSQNPRHKITKRGQNVTFRCDPISEHNRLYWYRQTLGQGPEFLTYFQNEAQLEKSRLLSDRFSAERPKGSFSTLEIQRTEQGDSAMYLCASSLAHHGSYTFGSGTRLTVV.

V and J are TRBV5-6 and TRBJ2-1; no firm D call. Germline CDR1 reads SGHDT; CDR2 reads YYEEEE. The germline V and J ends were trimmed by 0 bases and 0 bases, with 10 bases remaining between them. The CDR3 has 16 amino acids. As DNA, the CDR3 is TGTGCCAGCAGCTTGGTCGGAGTAAGCTCCTACAATGAGCAGTTCTTC. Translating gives CASSLVGVSSYNEQFF.

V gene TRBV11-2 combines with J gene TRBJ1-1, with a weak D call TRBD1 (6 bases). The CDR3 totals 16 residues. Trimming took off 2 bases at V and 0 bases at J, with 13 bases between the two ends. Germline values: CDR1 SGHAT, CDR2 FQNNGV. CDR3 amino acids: CASSLRGGGLNTEAFF. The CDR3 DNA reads TGTGCCAGCAGCTTAAGGGGAGGGGGTTTGAACACTGAAGCTTTCTTT.

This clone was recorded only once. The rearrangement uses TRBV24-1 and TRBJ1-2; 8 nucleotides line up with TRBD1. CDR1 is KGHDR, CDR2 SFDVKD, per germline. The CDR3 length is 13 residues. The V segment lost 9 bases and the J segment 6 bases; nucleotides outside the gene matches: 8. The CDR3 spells CATGRTGLDGYTF. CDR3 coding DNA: TGTGCCACCGGCCGGACAGGGCTGGATGGCTACACCTTC.

The CDR3 is CASSQDGKSNYGYTF. For the CDR3, the DNA is TGTGCCAGCTCACAAGACGGGAAGAGTAACTATGGCTACACCTTC. V gene TRBV18 combines with J gene TRBJ1-2, with D hard to call. Trimming pared 4 bases from V and 1 base from J, leaving 13 bases between. The CDR3 runs 15 residues. The germline CDR1 and CDR2 sequences are KGHSH and LQKENI.

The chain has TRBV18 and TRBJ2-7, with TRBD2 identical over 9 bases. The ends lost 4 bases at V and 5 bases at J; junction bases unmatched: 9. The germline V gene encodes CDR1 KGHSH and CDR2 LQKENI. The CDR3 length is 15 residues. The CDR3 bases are TGTGCCAGCTCACAATGGGGACTAGCCGCGGACGAGCAGTACTTC. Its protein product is CASSQWGLAADEQYF. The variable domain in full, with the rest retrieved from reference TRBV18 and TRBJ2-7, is NAGVMQNPRHLVRRRGQEARLRCSPMKGHSHVYWYRQLPEEGLKFMVYLQKENIIDESGMPKERFSAEFPKEGPSILRIQQVVRGDSAAYFCASSQWGLAADEQYFGPGTRLTVT.

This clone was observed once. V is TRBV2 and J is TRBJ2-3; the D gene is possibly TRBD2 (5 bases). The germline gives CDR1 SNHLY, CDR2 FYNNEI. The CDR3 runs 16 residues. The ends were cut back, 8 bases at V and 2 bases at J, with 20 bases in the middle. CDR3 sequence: CASGGREGPITDTQYF. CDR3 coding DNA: TGTGCCAGCGGAGGCAGAGAGGGTCCCATCACAGATACGCAGTATTTT.

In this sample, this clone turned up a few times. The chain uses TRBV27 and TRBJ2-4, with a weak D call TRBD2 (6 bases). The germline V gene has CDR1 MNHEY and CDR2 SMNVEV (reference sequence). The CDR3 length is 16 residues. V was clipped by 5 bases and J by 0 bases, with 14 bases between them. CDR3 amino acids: CASSGGGEIAKNIQYF. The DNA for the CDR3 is TGTGCCAGCAGTGGCGGAGGGGAGATAGCCAAAAACATTCAGTACTTC.

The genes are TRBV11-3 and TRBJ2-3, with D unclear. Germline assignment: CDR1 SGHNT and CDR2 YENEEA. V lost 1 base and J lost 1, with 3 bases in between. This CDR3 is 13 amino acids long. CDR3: CASSLGGTDTQYF. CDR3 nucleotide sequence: TGTGCCAGCAGCTTAGGAGGCACAGATACGCAGTATTTT.

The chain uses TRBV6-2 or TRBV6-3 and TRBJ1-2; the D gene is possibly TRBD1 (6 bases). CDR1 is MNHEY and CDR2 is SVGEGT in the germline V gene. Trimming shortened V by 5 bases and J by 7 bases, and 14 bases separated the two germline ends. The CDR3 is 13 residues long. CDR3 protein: CASSPQGLGGYTF. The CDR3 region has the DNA TGTGCCAGCAGTCCGCAGGGGTTGGGTGGCTACACCTTC.

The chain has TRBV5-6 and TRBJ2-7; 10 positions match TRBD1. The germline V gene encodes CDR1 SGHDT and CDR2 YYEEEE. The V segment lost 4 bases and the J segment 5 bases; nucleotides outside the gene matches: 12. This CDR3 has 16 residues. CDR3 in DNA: TGTGCCAGCAGCCCAATTCCGGGACAGGGGTTAAACGAGCAGTACTTC. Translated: CASSPIPGQGLNEQYF. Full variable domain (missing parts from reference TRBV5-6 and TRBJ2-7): DAGVTQSPTHLIKTRGQQVTLRCSPKSGHDTVSWYQQALGQGPQFIFQYYEEEERQRGNFPDRFSGHQFPNYSSELNVNALLLGDSALYLCASSPIPGQGLNEQYFGPGTRLTVT.

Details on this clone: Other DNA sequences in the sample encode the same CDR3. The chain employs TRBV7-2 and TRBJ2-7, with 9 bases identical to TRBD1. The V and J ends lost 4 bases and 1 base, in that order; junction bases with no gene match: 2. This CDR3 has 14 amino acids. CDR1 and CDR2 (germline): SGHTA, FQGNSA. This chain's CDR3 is CASSSGTGSYEQYF. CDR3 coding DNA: TGTGCCAGCAGCTCAGGGACAGGGTCCTACGAGCAGTACTTC. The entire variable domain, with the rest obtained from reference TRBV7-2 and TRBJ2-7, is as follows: GAGVSQSPSNKVTEKGKDVELRCDPISGHTALYWYRQSLGQGLEFLIYFQGNSAPDKSGLPSDRFSAERTGGSVSTLTIQRTQQEDSAVYLCASSSGTGSYEQYFGPGTRLTVT.

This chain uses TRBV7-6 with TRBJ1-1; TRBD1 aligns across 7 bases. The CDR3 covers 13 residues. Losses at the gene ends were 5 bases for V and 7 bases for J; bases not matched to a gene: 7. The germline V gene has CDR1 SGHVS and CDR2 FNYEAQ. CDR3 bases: TGTGCCAGCAGCGCAGGGGGGAGAGGTGAAGCTTTCTTT. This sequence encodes CASSAGGRGEAFF.

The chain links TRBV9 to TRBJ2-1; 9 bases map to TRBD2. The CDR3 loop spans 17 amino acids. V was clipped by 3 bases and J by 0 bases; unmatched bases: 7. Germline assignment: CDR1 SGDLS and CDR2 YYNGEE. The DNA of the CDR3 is TGTGCCAGCAGCGGAACCCAGGGACTAGCCTCCTACAATGAGCAGTTCTTC. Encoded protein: CASSGTQGLASYNEQFF.

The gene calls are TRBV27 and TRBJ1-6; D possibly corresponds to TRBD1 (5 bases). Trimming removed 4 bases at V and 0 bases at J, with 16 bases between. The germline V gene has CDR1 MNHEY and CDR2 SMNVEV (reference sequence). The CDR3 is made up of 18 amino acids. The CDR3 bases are TGTGCCAGCAGTTCTTACGCCAGGGCTAGCTCCTATAATTCACCCCTCCACTTT. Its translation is CASSSYARASSYNSPLHF.

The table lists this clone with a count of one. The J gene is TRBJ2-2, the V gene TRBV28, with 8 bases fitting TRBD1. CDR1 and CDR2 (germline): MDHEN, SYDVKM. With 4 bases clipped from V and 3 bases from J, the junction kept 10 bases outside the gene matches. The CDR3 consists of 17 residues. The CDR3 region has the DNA TGTGCCAGCAGTTCCGCGGAGGCAGGGGGCGACACCGGGGAGCTGTTTTTT. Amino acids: CASSSAEAGGDTGELFF. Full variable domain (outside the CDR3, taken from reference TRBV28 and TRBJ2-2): DVKVTQSSRYLVKRTGEKVFLECVQDMDHENMFWYRQDPGLGLRLIYFSYDVKMKEKGDIPEGYSVSREKKERFSLILESASTNQTSMYLCASSSAEAGGDTGELFFGEGSRLTVL.

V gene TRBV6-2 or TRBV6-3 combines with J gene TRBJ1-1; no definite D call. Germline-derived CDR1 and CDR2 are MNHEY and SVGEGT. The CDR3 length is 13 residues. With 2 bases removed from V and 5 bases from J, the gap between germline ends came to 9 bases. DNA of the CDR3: TGTGCCAGCAGTTACCGTCGGGTAACTGAAGCTTTCTTT. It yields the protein CASSYRRVTEAFF.

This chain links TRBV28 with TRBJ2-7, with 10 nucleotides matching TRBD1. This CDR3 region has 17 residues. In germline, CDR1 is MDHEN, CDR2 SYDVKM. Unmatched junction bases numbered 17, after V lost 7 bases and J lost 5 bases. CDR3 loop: CASISERGQGSLHEQYF. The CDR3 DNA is TGTGCCAGCATTTCAGAAAGGGGACAGGGGTCTTTACACGAGCAGTACTTC.